This T cell receptor beta chain comes out of a study of blood T cell repertoires in COVID-19. On the study more broadly: Some COVID-19 samples were acute and others convalescent; all came from the United States, Italy and Spain.

CDR1 and CDR2 from the germline V gene are SGHRS and YFSETQ. V dropped 1 base and J dropped 4; count of bases not matched to a gene: 6. The CDR3 has 17 amino acids. Under the authors' procedure: Amplification from reference gene primers served as the basis for estimated nucleated cell counts. Sequencing was performed with immunoSEQ multiplex PCR; in TCRdb, only in-frame clones are kept and a portion is missing. That table is the source of V, J and clone size, and D and trimming were worked out from the DNA. The data show 60,000 to 90,000 clones, around 85% seen once. The chain carries TRBV5-1 and TRBJ2-6; 9 nucleotides match TRBD2. Sequencing was carried out using peripheral blood. This TCR came from a woman older than 75 with active or convalescent COVID-19. This chain's CDR3 is CASSLPPSGAGANVLTF. The CDR3 bases are TGCGCCAGCAGCTTGCCCCCTAGCGGGGCCGGGGCCAACGTCCTGACTTTC.